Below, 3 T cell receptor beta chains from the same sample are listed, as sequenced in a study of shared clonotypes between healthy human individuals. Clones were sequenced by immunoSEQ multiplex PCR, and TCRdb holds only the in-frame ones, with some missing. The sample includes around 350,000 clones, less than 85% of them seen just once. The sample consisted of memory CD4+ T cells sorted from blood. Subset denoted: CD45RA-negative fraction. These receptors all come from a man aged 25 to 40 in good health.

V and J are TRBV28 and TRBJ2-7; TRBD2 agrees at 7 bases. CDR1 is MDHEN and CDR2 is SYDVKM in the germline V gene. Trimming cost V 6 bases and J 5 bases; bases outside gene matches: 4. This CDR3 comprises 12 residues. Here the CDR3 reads CASRRGSHEQYF. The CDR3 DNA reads TGTGCCAGCAGACGCGGGAGTCACGAGCAGTACTTC.

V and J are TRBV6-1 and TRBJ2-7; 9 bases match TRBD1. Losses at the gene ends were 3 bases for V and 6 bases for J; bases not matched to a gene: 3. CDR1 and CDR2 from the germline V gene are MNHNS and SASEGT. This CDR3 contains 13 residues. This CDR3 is CASSEGQGLEQYF. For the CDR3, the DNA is TGTGCCAGCAGTGAGGGACAGGGTCTCGAGCAGTACTTC.

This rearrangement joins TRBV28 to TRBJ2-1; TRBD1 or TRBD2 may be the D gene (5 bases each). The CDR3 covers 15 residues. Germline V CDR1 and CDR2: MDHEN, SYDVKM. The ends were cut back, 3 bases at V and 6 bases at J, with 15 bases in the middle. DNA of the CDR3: TGTGCCAGCAGTTTTGGGGGTAGGCCCTCCAATGAGCAGTTCTTC. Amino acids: CASSFGGRPSNEQFF.